Below, one T cell receptor (beta chain) is given with its context. After extraction with the RNeasy kit, about 0.45 to 1 ug of the RNA was reverse transcribed using random hexamers. TCRdb re-called the immunoSEQ multiplex PCR reads with MiXCR, one entry per CDR3 protein. The profile shows 180,000 or so distinct CDR3 sequences, about 94% of them singletons. Both CD4+ and CD8+ T cells were negatively isolated, and TEMRA cells underwent FACS enrichment. These data belong to a study of CD8 T cells in Susac syndrome. There are 20 residues in the CDR3. Germline V CDR1 and CDR2: SGHAT, FQNNGV. V was clipped by 1 base and J by 0 bases; unmatched bases: 14.

This TCR was recovered from a human donor with Susac syndrome. Sequencing was performed on CD4+ T cells from PBMCs. The V gene is TRBV11-2, the J gene TRBJ2-1, with 8 bases lining up with TRBD1. The CDR3: CASSLVRGRPTKLSYNEQFF. The CDR3, as DNA: TGTGCCAGCAGCTTAGTCAGGGGGCGACCGACTAAACTCTCCTACAATGAGCAGTTCTTC.